This record covers a single T cell receptor beta chain. Trimming removed 3 bases at V and 2 bases at J, with 9 bases between. The CDR3 has 13 residues. From germline, CDR1 is DFQATT and CDR2 SNEGSKA (reference sequence). The assay was immunoSEQ multiplex PCR, and TCRdb's table has in-frame clones only and misses some. The table records roughly 140,000 clones, about 85% of them present only once. This entry belongs to a study of blood T cell repertoires in COVID-19. This TCR came from a woman aged 60-75 years with active or convalescent COVID-19. The chain has TRBV20-1 and TRBJ2-3; possibly TRBD2 for D (6 bases). The sample was peripheral blood. The CDR3 here is CSASSGNTDTQYF. The CDR3 nucleotides are TGCAGTGCTAGTAGCGGCAACACAGATACGCAGTATTTT.